Listed here are 23 T cell receptor beta chains from one sample, sequenced in a study of cytomegalovirus exposure and HLA in healthy donors. In the PCR, 60 Vbeta and 13 Jbeta primers were used. Libraries were prepared by immunoSEQ multiplex PCR; TCRdb keeps only in-frame clonotypes and omits some of them. The table lists about 130,000 clones, around 72% of them singletons. Sequenced: PBMCs. The receptors here all came from a human donor in good health.

This chain links TRBV21-1 with TRBJ2-1; no DNA check was done on the table's D call, TRBD2. TRBV21-1 is recorded as a pseudogene. The CDR3 is 17 amino acids. CDR3 sequence: CASSKCGDSGIKNEQFF. The CDR3 coding sequence is TGTGCCAGCAGCAAATGCGGGGATAGCGGGATCAAGAATGAGCAGTTCTTC.

The chain employs TRBV2 and TRBJ2-5; 8 nucleotides match TRBD2. Per germline, CDR1 SNHLY and CDR2 FYNNEI. The CDR3 is made up of 15 amino acids. V lost 6 bases to trimming and J lost 0 bases; unmatched junction nucleotides: 6. The CDR3 DNA reads as TGTGCCAGCAGAGGGACTAGGGGGTACCAAGAGACCCAGTACTTC. Encoded protein: CASRGTRGYQETQYF.

The chain combines TRBV6-7 with TRBJ2-1; 13 positions agree with TRBD2. TRBV6-7 has ORF status, its function being uncertain. V was clipped by 4 bases and J by 3 bases; unmatched bases: 9. This CDR3 region has 18 residues. Here the CDR3 reads CASSFGLAGEGDYNEQFF. The DNA for the CDR3 is TGTGCCAGCAGTTTCGGACTAGCGGGAGAGGGGGACTACAATGAGCAGTTCTTC.

J is TRBJ2-7 and V is TRBV28, with 7 bases that match TRBD1. The CDR3 runs to 14 residues. Per germline, CDR1 MDHEN and CDR2 SYDVKM. J was trimmed by 0 bases and V by 6 bases; bases with no gene match: 5. The CDR3 coding sequence is TGTGCCAGCAGCACCGGGACAGTCTCCTACGAGCAGTACTTC. Protein product: CASSTGTVSYEQYF.

The chain combines TRBV28 with TRBJ1-1; 8 bases align to TRBD1. The J segment lost 5 bases and the V segment lost 7 bases, leaving 12 bases of the junction unmatched. The V gene's germline CDR1 is MDHEN and CDR2 SYDVKM. The CDR3 contains 15 residues. DNA of the CDR3: TGTGCCAGCAATTTTAACAGGGGGTCGGGTACTGAAGCTTTCTTT. Its protein product is CASNFNRGSGTEAFF.

V usage is TRBV29-1 and J usage is TRBJ2-1, with 9 positions matching TRBD2. Germline CDR1 is SQVTM and CDR2 is ANQGSEA. CDR3 size: 14 residues. With V trimmed by 6 bases and J by 1 base, 4 bases remained unmatched. The CDR3 DNA reads TGCAGCGTCGCGGGGGGGGGTTCCTACAATGAGCAGTTCTTC. It specifies CSVAGGGSYNEQFF.

This clone came up a few times. This chain uses TRBV6-4 with TRBJ2-2; D not certain. V was pared by 4 bases and J by 1 base, with 4 bases between. Germline assignment: CDR1 MRHNA and CDR2 SNTAGT. This CDR3 spans 13 amino acids. As DNA, the CDR3 is TGTGCCAGCAGTGCAGGGAACACCGGGGAGCTGTTTTTT. Protein sequence: CASSAGNTGELFF.

The genes are TRBV5-4 and TRBJ2-7; TRBD1 aligns across 8 bases. Germline CDR1 reads SGHNT; CDR2 reads YYREEE (reference sequence). The CDR3 extends over 15 amino acids. The V gene end was trimmed by 4 bases and the J gene end by 9 bases; junction bases not matched to a gene: 15. The CDR3 is CASSAPSGTGSVQYF. As DNA, the CDR3 is TGTGCCAGCAGCGCCCCGTCCGGGACAGGTAGCGTGCAGTACTTC.

This chain connects TRBV10-3 to TRBJ2-7, with 13 positions matching TRBD2. The V gene's germline CDR1 is ENHRY and CDR2 SYGVKD. V was clipped by 5 bases and J by 3 bases; unmatched bases: 10. This CDR3 region has 17 residues. The DNA for the CDR3 is TGTGCCATCAGTAGAGGGACTAGCGGGATTTTCCGCTACGAGCAGTACTTC. Its protein is CAISRGTSGIFRYEQYF.

The chain carries TRBV7-2 and TRBJ2-2; 14 positions match TRBD2. V dropped 5 bases and J dropped 5; count of bases not matched to a gene: 7. There are 17 residues in the CDR3. Germline-derived CDR1 and CDR2 are SGHTA and FQGNSA. The CDR3 reads CASSPGLAGVGTGELFF. The CDR3 DNA reads TGTGCCAGCAGCCCGGGACTAGCGGGAGTGGGTACCGGGGAGCTGTTTTTT.

The chain couples TRBV10-3 to TRBJ2-6, with D unclear. Per the germline V gene, CDR1 is ENHRY and CDR2 is SYGVKD. The CDR3 is made up of 17 amino acids. Trimming pared 6 bases from V and 1 base from J, leaving 16 bases between. CDR3 DNA sequence: TGTGCCATCAGGCCCCAGGAAGGTAGGTCTGGGGCCAACGTCCTGACTTTC. Protein product: CAIRPQEGRSGANVLTF.

The rearrangement links TRBV5-1 to TRBJ2-2, with 9 bases that match TRBD2. Trimming at V came to 3 bases and at J to 0 bases, leaving 3 bases not matched to a gene. This CDR3 is built from 16 residues. CDR1 SGHRS and CDR2 YFSETQ come from the germline V gene. CDR3 region: CASSWLAGTNTGELFF. CDR3 in DNA: TGCGCCAGCAGCTGGCTAGCGGGAACGAACACCGGGGAGCTGTTTTTT.

The rearrangement joins TRBV19 to TRBJ1-2, with a possible D match to TRBD1 (5 bases). Germline loops: CDR1 LNHDA, CDR2 SQIVND (reference sequence). V dropped 5 bases and J dropped 8 bases, with 18 bases sitting between them. This CDR3 contains 14 residues. The DNA for the CDR3 is TGTGCCAGTAGTCCGGAGCGGGGCCTCGGGGGCTACACCTTC. Translation gives CASSPERGLGGYTF.

In its sample, this clone was seen a few times. The rearrangement links TRBV4-3 to TRBJ1-1; a weak D match, TRBD1 (6 bases). Per germline, CDR1 LGHNA and CDR2 YSLEER. The CDR3 totals 13 residues. V was clipped by 1 base and J by 4 bases, with 7 bases between them. CDR3 nucleotide sequence: TGCGCCAGCAGCCAAGGGGGGCGCACTGAAGCTTTCTTT. Its translation is CASSQGGRTEAFF.

The chain carries TRBV27 and TRBJ1-2, with D hard to call. The ends were cut back, 3 bases at V and 8 bases at J, with 13 bases in the middle. The CDR3 has 13 amino acids. CDR1 and CDR2 (germline): MNHEY, SMNVEV (reference sequence). The CDR3 loop reads CASSFLPFYGYTF. CDR3 sequence (DNA): TGTGCCAGCAGTTTTCTACCGTTCTACGGCTACACCTTC.

Notes on this clone: Compared with germline, one end of the junction differs, possibly owing to a read error. The chain employs TRBV4-2 and TRBJ2-4, with 8 positions matching TRBD2. Germline V gives CDR1 LGHNA, CDR2 YNFKEQ. The CDR3 spans 14 residues. The CDR3 spells CASSQDPGAGAGDF. The DNA for the CDR3 is TGTGCCAGCAGCCAAGATCCCGGAGCGGGGGCCGGGGACTTC.

The chain couples TRBV11-2 to TRBJ2-4; tentatively, D is TRBD1 (6 bases). This CDR3 has 15 residues. Germline assignment: CDR1 SGHAT and CDR2 FQNNGV. V was cut by 1 base and J by 1 base, with 8 bases left in between. Here the CDR3 DNA reads TGTGCCAGCAGCTTAGGCGACAGGGCCAAAAACATTCAGTACTTC. It codes for CASSLGDRAKNIQYF.

The V gene is TRBV28, the J gene TRBJ2-6; weak D call: TRBD1 (5 bases). This CDR3 comprises 19 residues. V was trimmed by 3 bases and J by 0 bases, leaving 18 bases between them. The germline CDR1 and CDR2 sequences are MDHEN and SYDVKM. The CDR3 DNA reads TGTGCCAGCAGTTTGTATCAAGTGGGGCACCCCTCTGGGGCCAACGTCCTGACTTTC. The encoded protein is CASSLYQVGHPSGANVLTF.

The chain joins TRBV30 to TRBJ1-3, with D unclear. The germline V gene has CDR1 GTSNPN and CDR2 SVGIG (reference sequence). V was pared by 3 bases and J by 0 bases, with 12 bases between. The CDR3 contains 15 residues. The CDR3 is CAWRHGLSSGNTIYF. The CDR3 bases are TGTGCCTGGAGACACGGACTGAGCTCTGGAAACACCATATATTTT.

The V call is TRBV4-3, the J call TRBJ2-7; D call uncertain. Germline assignment: CDR1 LGHNA and CDR2 YSLEER. The CDR3 runs to 16 residues. V was pared by 0 bases and J by 5 bases, with 17 bases between. CDR3 DNA: TGCGCCAGCAGCCAAGATCGGGTAGTGGTCTTACACGAGCAGTACTTC. It codes for CASSQDRVVVLHEQYF.

This chain links TRBV7-9 with TRBJ2-7; D remains ambiguous. Germline V gene sequence: CDR1 SEHNR, CDR2 FQNEAQ (reference sequence). V was trimmed by 6 bases and J by 1 base, leaving 13 bases between them. The length of the CDR3 is 14 residues. The CDR3 DNA reads as TGTGCCAGCAGTCGACTCAGTCAGTCCTACGAGCAGTACTTC. Residues: CASSRLSQSYEQYF.

The chain combines TRBV19 with TRBJ2-5; possibly TRBD2 for D (6 bases). The V gene's germline CDR1 is LNHDA and CDR2 SQIVND (reference sequence). Deletions cut 2 bases from V and 5 bases from J, with 18 bases between. The CDR3 totals 16 residues. CDR3 protein: CASSIFRLDGSETQYF. The CDR3 nucleotides are TGTGCCAGTAGTATATTTCGACTAGACGGCTCCGAGACCCAGTACTTC.

The chain is built from TRBV5-1 and TRBJ2-7; 8 nucleotides line up with TRBD1. CDR1 is SGHRS and CDR2 is YFSETQ in the germline V gene. V lost 4 bases to trimming and J lost 6 bases; unmatched junction nucleotides: 6. The CDR3 is 13 residues long. The CDR3 DNA is TGCGCCAGCAGCCAACGGACAGGGCGCGAGCAGTACTTC. It codes for CASSQRTGREQYF.